Listed below are T cell receptor beta chains from one sample, sequenced in a study of HIV-infected children after antiretroviral therapy interruption. TCRdb itself ran the 3' RACE reads through MiXCR, one entry per CDR3 protein. The sample has about 89,000 distinct CDR3 sequences, 6.9% seen once. This material consisted of CD45RA+ CD4+ T cells from PBMCs, pooled from several time points, taken from a donor given antiretroviral therapy, either interrupted or continuous. These receptor sequences come from a pool of human donors with HIV. Both conserved end residues are part of each CDR3. The D gene is left open where the match is weak. Clone size is given for some rows only: seen once, a few or many times, or a class if the clone is expanded.

CDR3 DNA	CDR3 protein	V gene	clone size	J gene	D gene	CDR3 length
TGTGCCAGCAGTGAAGTTTCAGATACGCAGTATTTT	CASSEVSDTQYF	TRBV2	many	TRBJ2-3	NA	12
TGTGCCAGCAGTGTCTTCTATGGCTACACCTTC	CASSVFYGYTF	TRBV6-1	many	TRBJ1-2	NA	11
TGTGCCAGCAGCGGACCTAAGGGGCGGGGGATCGACGAGCAGTACTTC	CASSGPKGRGIDEQYF	TRBV9	many	TRBJ2-7	TRBD2	16
TGTGCCAGCAGTCCCGGGAGCTACGAGCAGTACTTC	CASSPGSYEQYF	TRBV7-2	many	TRBJ2-7	NA	12
TGCGCCAGCAGCTTGGGCCTAGTGTCCGCACCCGGGGAGCTGTTTTTT	CASSLGLVSAPGELFF	TRBV5-1	NA	TRBJ2-2	NA	16
TGCAGTGCTAACGGGAGGGCCTTGAATACGCAGTATTTT	CSANGRALNTQYF	TRBV20-1	many	TRBJ2-3	TRBD2	13
TGTGCCAGCAGCACAGGGATCTCCTACGAGCAGTACTTC	CASSTGISYEQYF	TRBV9	few	TRBJ2-7	NA	13
TGCGCCAGCAGCCCCGGGCAGAGAAACACTGAAGCTTTCTTT	CASSPGQRNTEAFF	TRBV5-1	NA	TRBJ1-1	NA	14
TGTGCCAGCAGTCAGTTCCCGGGACTAGCGGCAGATACGCAGTATTTT	CASSQFPGLAADTQYF	TRBV6-2/TRBV6-3	NA	TRBJ2-3	TRBD2	16
TGCGCCAGCAGCTTAGATTTCGGGGAGCAGTACTTC	CASSLDFGEQYF	TRBV5-1	many	TRBJ2-7	NA	12
TGCAGCACCAACTCAGCCGGGGAGACCCAGTACTTC	CSTNSAGETQYF	TRBV29-1	NA	TRBJ2-5	NA	12
TGTGCCAGCATTACTCAGCTTAACTATGGCTACACCTTC	CASITQLNYGYTF	TRBV6-1	many	TRBJ1-2	NA	13
TGTTTCGGGCGGGACAGTGAAAAACTGTTTTTT	CFGRDSEKLFF	TRBV6-4	few	TRBJ1-4	TRBD1	11
TGCGCCAGCAGCTTGGTCCCTTTAGCGGGGGGCCGAGTTGAGCAGTTCTTC	CASSLVPLAGGRVEQFF	TRBV5-1	NA	TRBJ2-1	TRBD2	17
TGTGCCAGCAGCCAGGGGGCGGGAGCCCTCGAGCAGTACTTC	CASSQGAGALEQYF	TRBV14	few	TRBJ2-7	NA	14
TGCGCCAGCATTTGGGGCCTCTCTGGAAACACCATATATTTT	CASIWGLSGNTIYF	TRBV10-1	many	TRBJ1-3	NA	14
TGTGCCAGCAGCAAAAGGAATACAGGGAGGTACGAGCAGTACTTC	CASSKRNTGRYEQYF	TRBV21-1	many	TRBJ2-7	NA	15
TGCAGTGCCCCTAGGGACAGGGAAATGAACACTGAAGCTTTCTTT	CSAPRDREMNTEAFF	TRBV20-1	many	TRBJ1-1	TRBD1	15
TGTGCCAGCAGCCCGCCCTTGGGACAGGGGGCGCCAAGCACAGATACGCAGTATTTT	CASSPPLGQGAPSTDTQYF	TRBV7-8	NA	TRBJ2-3	TRBD1	19
TGCAGTGCTCGCGACTCGGGCACCTACGAGCAGTACTTC	CSARDSGTYEQYF	TRBV20-1	many	TRBJ2-7	NA	13
TGTGCCAGCATGGGGAGCACCGGGGAGCTGTTTTTT	CASMGSTGELFF	TRBV7-9	few	TRBJ2-2	NA	12
TGTGCCAGTGCCGGGGCCACGGGGACAGATACGCAGTATTTT	CASAGATGTDTQYF	TRBV18	many	TRBJ2-3	NA	14